These T cell receptor beta chains were read from a single sample in a study of blood T cell repertoires in COVID-19. TCRdb keeps only in-frame clones here, not all; method: immunoSEQ multiplex PCR. The table shows 150,000 to 200,000 clones, with about 85% occurring only once. Material for sequencing was peripheral blood. These receptors were taken from a woman in her sixties or seventies with acute or convalescent COVID-19. The CDR3 runs from the conserved cysteine through the conserved F or W. D genes are given only for firm matches. Clone sizes are given selectively: once, few, many, or a class where the clone is expanded.

j_call,v_call,d_call,clone_size,cdr3_nt,cdr3_aa
TRBJ2-5,TRBV5-4,TRBD2,NA,TGTGCCAGCAGCACCCTAGCGGGAGTGGCGAAGACCCAGTACTTC,CASSTLAGVAKTQYF
TRBJ2-1,TRBV19,TRBD1,once,TGTGCCAGTAGTATACAACAGGGGTTCTACAATGAGCAGTTCTTC,CASSIQQGFYNEQFF
TRBJ2-2,TRBV9,NA,NA,TGTGCCAGCAGCCCTAGAACCTGGCTGGTCACCGGGGAGCTGTTTTTT,CASSPRTWLVTGELFF
TRBJ1-5,TRBV30,NA,once,TGTGCCTGGAGTCAGGGTTACAATCAGCCCCAGCATTTT,CAWSQGYNQPQHF
TRBJ1-5,TRBV12-3/TRBV12-4,NA,few,TGTGCCAGCAGTTATGACGGGAATCAGCCCCAGCATTTT,CASSYDGNQPQHF
TRBJ2-5,TRBV12-3/TRBV12-4,NA,NA,TGTGCCAGCACTAGTAGTGGTGGAGAGACCCAGTACTTC,CASTSSGGETQYF
TRBJ1-1,TRBV5-1,NA,few,TGCGCCAGCAGCTTCTCCCAGGGGAACACTGAAGCTTTCTTT,CASSFSQGNTEAFF
TRBJ1-1,TRBV5-1,NA,NA,TGCGCCAGCAGCTTGAGGACAGAGGGTGAGACTTTCTTT,CASSLRTEGETFF
TRBJ2-1,TRBV9,TRBD2,NA,TGTGCCAGCAGCGCCCTAGCGGGAGGGCGTGAGCAGTTCTTC,CASSALAGGREQFF
TRBJ1-1,TRBV6-6,TRBD1,NA,TGTGCCAGCAGTCCGACAGGGGCGAACACTGAAGCTTTCTTT,CASSPTGANTEAFF
TRBJ1-5,TRBV19,NA,NA,TGTGCCAGTAAGGGCAGGGTAAGCAATCAGCCCCAGCATTTT,CASKGRVSNQPQHF
TRBJ1-1,TRBV12-3/TRBV12-4,NA,NA,TGTGCCAGCAGTTTTCTAGGGGCCACTGAAGCTTTCTTT,CASSFLGATEAFF
TRBJ2-1,TRBV5-1,NA,NA,TGCGCCAGCAGCTTAGGGGACTCCTACAATGAGCAGTTCTTC,CASSLGDSYNEQFF
TRBJ2-2,TRBV10-2,NA,NA,TGCGCCAGCAGCCTTACTAGACAGGCCACCGGGGAGCTGTTTTTT,CASSLTRQATGELFF
TRBJ1-2,TRBV2,NA,NA,TGTGCCAGCAGTCGAATGCGGGTGGACAACTATGGCTACACCTTC,CASSRMRVDNYGYTF
TRBJ2-5,TRBV28,TRBD1,NA,TGTGCCAGCAGTTTGGCCAGGGGGTTTGAGACCCAGTACTTC,CASSLARGFETQYF
TRBJ2-1,TRBV18,NA,NA,TGTGCCAGCTCACCCGGGGGTAGCGGTAGCTCCTACAATGAGCAGTTCTTC,CASSPGGSGSSYNEQFF
TRBJ2-1,TRBV4-1,TRBD2,once,TGCGCCAGCAGCCAAGAACCTCCGGGACTAGCGGGAGTCAATGAGCAGTTCTTC,CASSQEPPGLAGVNEQFF
TRBJ2-1,TRBV18,NA,NA,TGTGCCAGCTCAGTCAGGGAATTCTCCTACAATGAGCAGTTCTTC,CASSVREFSYNEQFF
TRBJ2-1,TRBV6-5,NA,few,TGTGCCAGCAGTACCCTAGTCGGTGAGCAGTTCTTC,CASSTLVGEQFF
TRBJ2-7,TRBV27,NA,NA,TGTGCCAGCAGGAGGAATGAGGGAGGCTCCTACGAGCAGTACTTC,CASRRNEGGSYEQYF